This T cell receptor (beta chain) originates from a study of T cells after yellow fever vaccination. Study details: The fractions with low cell numbers were processed using SMART-Seq v4 Ultra Low Input. The study's findings and limits: Contamination by abundant bulk-population clonotypes could be present in FACS-sorted repertoires. Weaker overall, the secondary response nonetheless peaked faster (day 5 versus 15).

One entry per CDR3 protein results from TCRdb running MiXCR on the 5' RACE reads. The table has 200,000 to 250,000 distinct CDR3 sequences, 3% to 3.5% seen once; the top ten hold under 3.5%. As to this clonotype: Its antigen remains unknown.

The V end lost 6 bases, the J end lost 7 bases, and 12 bases lay between the germline ends. This CDR3 comprises 12 residues. The germline gives CDR1 MGHDK, CDR2 SYGVNS. The source of this sequence is a man between 18 and 29 years old who received the YFV17D yellow fever vaccine. The input for sequencing was CD4+ T cells sorted from PBMCs, taken 10 days after the yellow fever booster vaccination. The chain has TRBV25-1 and TRBJ1-2; D might be TRBD1 (5 bases). CDR3 region: CASSIGVSGYTF. The CDR3 region has the DNA TGTGCCAGCAGCATAGGGGTCAGTGGCTACACCTTC.